A single sample gave rise to the 7 T cell receptor beta chains below, sequenced in a study of T cell repertoires in cytomegalovirus infection. TCRdb processed the reads anew with MiXCR; each CDR3 protein has one entry. Of 200,000 to 250,000 distinct CDR3 sequences in the sample, 35% to 40% were seen once. No antigen has been assigned to these receptors. The specimen comprised CD8+ T cells from cultured PBMCs, sampled from culture after CMV antigen stimulation. These TCRs come from a human donor in good health (CMV status not recorded). Some clones in this sample may be carry-over from other donors' samples.

This chain joins TRBV28 and TRBJ2-1; 9 bases match TRBD2. Germline V gives CDR1 MDHEN, CDR2 SYDVKM. The CDR3 contains 17 residues. Unmatched junction bases numbered 16, after V lost 5 bases and J lost 8 bases. CDR3 coding DNA: TGTGCCAGCAGTCACACCCCCCGGCGGGAGGGGAGTTATGAGCAGTTCTTC. It is translated as CASSHTPRREGSYEQFF.

In its sample, this clonotype was seen many times. The DNA for the CDR3 is TGTGCCAGCAGTTACTCGCCCTCCTACGAGCAGTACTTC. The encoded protein is CASSYSPSYEQYF. The V and J genes are TRBV6-2 or TRBV6-3 and TRBJ2-7; D remains ambiguous. The CDR3 runs 13 residues. Trimming pared 0 bases from V and 0 bases from J, leaving 3 bases between. From germline, CDR1 is MNHEY and CDR2 SVGEGT.

This clonotype turned up a few times. The chain combines TRBV27 with TRBJ2-7; weak D call: TRBD2 (6 bases). This CDR3 has 16 amino acids. Germline CDR1 reads MNHEY; CDR2 reads SMNVEV (reference sequence). V dropped 0 bases and J dropped 0 bases, with 12 bases sitting between them. CDR3 coding DNA: TGTGCCAGCAGTTTATCGGGGCCCGGGAGCTCCTACGAGCAGTACTTC. Its translation: CASSLSGPGSSYEQYF.

The sample holds one count of this clonotype. The J gene is TRBJ2-1, the V gene TRBV27, with D perhaps TRBD1 or TRBD2 (6 bases each). This CDR3 region has 15 residues. CDR1 is MNHEY and CDR2 is SMNVEV in the germline V gene (reference sequence). Between the trimmed V and J ends, which lost 8 bases and 8 bases, there was a span of 22 bases. DNA of the CDR3: TGTGCCAGCGAGGAAGGGGGACTTAATTCCGATGAGCAGTTCTTC. Its translation: CASEEGGLNSDEQFF.

This clonotype was seen a few times. V and J are TRBV2 and TRBJ2-3; no clear D. V lost 8 bases and J 2 bases, leaving 11 bases between the germline ends. Germline V CDR1 and CDR2: SNHLY, FYNNEI. The CDR3 loop spans 13 amino acids. The CDR3 coding sequence is TGTGCCAGCTTGGAGTCCAACACAGATACGCAGTATTTT. This translates into CASLESNTDTQYF. Together with reference TRBV2 and TRBJ2-3, the CDR3 gives the full variable domain: EPEVTQTPSHQVTQMGQEVILRCVPISNHLYFYWYRQILGQKVEFLVSFYNNEISEKSEIFDDQFSVERPDGSNFTLKIRSTKLEDSAMYFCASLESNTDTQYFGPGTRLTVL.

This chain joins TRBV13 and TRBJ1-5; tentative D call: TRBD1 (6 bases). V dropped 5 bases and J dropped 6 bases, with 14 bases sitting between them. Germline V lookup: CDR1 PRHDT, CDR2 FYEKMQ (reference sequence). The CDR3 is made up of 14 amino acids. CDR3 coding DNA: TGTGCCAGCAGCAAAGGGGGGTCTGGTCAGCCCCAGCATTTT. Protein product: CASSKGGSGQPQHF.

This clonotype was recorded a few times. The chain carries TRBV11-2 and TRBJ2-1, with TRBD2 matching 13 bases. The CDR3 has 16 amino acids. V shed 4 bases, J shed 7 bases, and the junction held 7 bases outside the gene matches. In germline, CDR1 is SGHAT, CDR2 FQNNGV. The CDR3 protein is CASSSFGLAGANEQFF. The CDR3 nucleotides are TGTGCCAGCAGCTCCTTCGGACTAGCGGGGGCGAATGAGCAGTTCTTC.